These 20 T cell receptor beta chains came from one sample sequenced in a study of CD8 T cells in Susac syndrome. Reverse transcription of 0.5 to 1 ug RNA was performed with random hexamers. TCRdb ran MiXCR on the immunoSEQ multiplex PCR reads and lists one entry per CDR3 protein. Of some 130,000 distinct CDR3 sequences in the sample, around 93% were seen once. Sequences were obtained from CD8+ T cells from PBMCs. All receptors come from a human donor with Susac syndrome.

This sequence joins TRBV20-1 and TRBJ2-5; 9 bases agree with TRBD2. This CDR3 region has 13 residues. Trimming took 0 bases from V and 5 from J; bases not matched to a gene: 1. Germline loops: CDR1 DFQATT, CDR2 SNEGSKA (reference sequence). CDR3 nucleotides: TGCAGTGCTAGAGAAGGACTAGCGGAGACCCAGTACTTC. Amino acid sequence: CSAREGLAETQYF.

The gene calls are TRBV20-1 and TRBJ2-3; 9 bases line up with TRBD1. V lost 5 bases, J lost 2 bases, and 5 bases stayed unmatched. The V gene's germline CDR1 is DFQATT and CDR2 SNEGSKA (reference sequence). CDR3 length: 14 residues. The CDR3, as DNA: TGCAGTGCTCGGGACAGGGATAACACAGATACGCAGTATTTT. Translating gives CSARDRDNTDTQYF.

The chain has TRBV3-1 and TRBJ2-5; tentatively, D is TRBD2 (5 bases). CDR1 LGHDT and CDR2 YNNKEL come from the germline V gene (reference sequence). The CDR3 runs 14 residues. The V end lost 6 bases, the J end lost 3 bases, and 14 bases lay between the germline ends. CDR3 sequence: CASSPLPGEETQYF. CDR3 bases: TGTGCCAGCAGTCCGCTCCCCGGGGAAGAGACCCAGTACTTC.

CDR3 DNA sequence: TGTGCCAGCAGCGTAGCAGCGGCTAGCACAGATACGCAGTATTTT. It codes for CASSVAAASTDTQYF. The chain joins TRBV9 to TRBJ2-3; D may be TRBD2 (5 bases). This CDR3 spans 15 amino acids. CDR1 is SGDLS and CDR2 is YYNGEE in the germline V gene. Trimming took off 0 bases at V and 0 bases at J, with 8 bases between the two ends.

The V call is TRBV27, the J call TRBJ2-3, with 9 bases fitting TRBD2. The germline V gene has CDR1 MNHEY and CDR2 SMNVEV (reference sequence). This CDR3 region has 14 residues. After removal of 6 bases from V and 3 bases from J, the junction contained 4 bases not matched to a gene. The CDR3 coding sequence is TGTGCCAGCAGGAGCGGGAGGAGGACAGATACGCAGTATTTT. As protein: CASRSGRRTDTQYF.

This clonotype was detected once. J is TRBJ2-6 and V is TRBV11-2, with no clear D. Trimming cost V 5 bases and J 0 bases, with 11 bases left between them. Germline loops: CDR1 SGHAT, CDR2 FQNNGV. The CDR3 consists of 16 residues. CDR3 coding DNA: TGTGCCAGCAGCCAACACGCGCTCTCTGGGGCCAACGTCCTGACTTTC. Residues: CASSQHALSGANVLTF.

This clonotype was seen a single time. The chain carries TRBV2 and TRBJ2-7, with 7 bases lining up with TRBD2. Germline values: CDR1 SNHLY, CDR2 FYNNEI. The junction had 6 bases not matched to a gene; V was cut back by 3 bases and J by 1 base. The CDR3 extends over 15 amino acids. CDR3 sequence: CASSEVLAVSYEQYF. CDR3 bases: TGTGCCAGCAGTGAGGTGCTAGCGGTTTCCTACGAGCAGTACTTC.

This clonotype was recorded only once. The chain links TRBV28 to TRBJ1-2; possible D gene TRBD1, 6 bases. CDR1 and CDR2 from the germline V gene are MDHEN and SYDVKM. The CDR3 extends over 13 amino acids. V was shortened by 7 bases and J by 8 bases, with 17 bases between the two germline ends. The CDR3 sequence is CASTGSGAQGYTF. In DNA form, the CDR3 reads TGTGCCAGCACCGGCTCAGGGGCGCAGGGCTACACCTTC.

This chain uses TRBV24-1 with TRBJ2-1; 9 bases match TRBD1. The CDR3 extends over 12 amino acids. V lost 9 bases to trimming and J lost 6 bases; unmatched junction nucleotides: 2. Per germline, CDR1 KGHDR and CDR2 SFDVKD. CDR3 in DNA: TGTGCCACCGGGACAGGGCTCAATGAGCAGTTCTTC. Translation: CATGTGLNEQFF.

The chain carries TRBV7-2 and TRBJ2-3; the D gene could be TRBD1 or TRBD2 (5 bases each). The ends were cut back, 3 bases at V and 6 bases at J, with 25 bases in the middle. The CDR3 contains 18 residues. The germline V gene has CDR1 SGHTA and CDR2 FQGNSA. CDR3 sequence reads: CASSFPGSYGDRWDTQYF. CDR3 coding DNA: TGTGCCAGCAGCTTCCCCGGGTCCTATGGGGACCGATGGGATACGCAGTATTTT.

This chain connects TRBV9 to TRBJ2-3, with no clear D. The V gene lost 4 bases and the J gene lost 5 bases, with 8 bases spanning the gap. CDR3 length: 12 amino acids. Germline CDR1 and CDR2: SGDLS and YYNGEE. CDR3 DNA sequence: TGTGCCAGCAGCCTTTCGGAAGATACGCAGTATTTT. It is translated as CASSLSEDTQYF. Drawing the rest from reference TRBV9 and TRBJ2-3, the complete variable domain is DSGVTQTPKHLITATGQRVTLRCSPRSGDLSVYWYQQSLDQGLQFLIQYYNGEERAKGNILERFSAQQFPDLHSELNLSSLELGDSALYFCASSLSEDTQYFGPGTRLTVL.

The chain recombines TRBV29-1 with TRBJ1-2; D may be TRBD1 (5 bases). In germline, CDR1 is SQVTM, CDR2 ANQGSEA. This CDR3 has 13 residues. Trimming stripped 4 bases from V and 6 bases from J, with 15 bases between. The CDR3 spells CSVVPQGANGYTF. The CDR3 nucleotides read TGCAGCGTTGTCCCCCAGGGTGCAAATGGCTACACCTTC.

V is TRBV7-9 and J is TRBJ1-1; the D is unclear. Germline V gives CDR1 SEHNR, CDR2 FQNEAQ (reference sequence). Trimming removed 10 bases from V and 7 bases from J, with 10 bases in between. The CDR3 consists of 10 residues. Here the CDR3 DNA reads TGTGCCACTTTTGGTGATGAAGCTTTCTTT. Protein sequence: CATFGDEAFF.

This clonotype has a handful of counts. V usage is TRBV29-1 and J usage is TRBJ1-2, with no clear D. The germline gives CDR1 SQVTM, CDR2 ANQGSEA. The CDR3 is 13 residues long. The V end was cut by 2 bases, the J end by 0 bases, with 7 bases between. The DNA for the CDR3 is TGCAGCGTTGAATCTGGCACTAACTATGGCTACACCTTC. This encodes CSVESGTNYGYTF.

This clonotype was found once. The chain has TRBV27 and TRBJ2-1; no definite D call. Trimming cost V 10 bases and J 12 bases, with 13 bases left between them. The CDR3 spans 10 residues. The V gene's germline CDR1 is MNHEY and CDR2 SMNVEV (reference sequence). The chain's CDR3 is CATGQSRQFF. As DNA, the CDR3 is TGTGCCACCGGCCAAAGTAGGCAGTTCTTC.

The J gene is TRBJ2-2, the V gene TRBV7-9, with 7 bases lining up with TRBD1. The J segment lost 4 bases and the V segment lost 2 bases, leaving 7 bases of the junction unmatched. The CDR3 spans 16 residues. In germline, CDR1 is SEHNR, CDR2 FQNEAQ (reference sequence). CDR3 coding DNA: TGTGCCAGCAGCTTAACGAACAGGGGAGTCACCGGGGAGCTGTTTTTT. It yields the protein CASSLTNRGVTGELFF.

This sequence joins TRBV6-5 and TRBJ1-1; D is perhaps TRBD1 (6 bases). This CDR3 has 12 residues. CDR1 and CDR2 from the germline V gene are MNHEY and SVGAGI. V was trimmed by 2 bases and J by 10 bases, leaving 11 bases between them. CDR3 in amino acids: CASSYGGIGAFF. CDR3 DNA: TGTGCCAGCAGTTACGGGGGCATTGGAGCTTTCTTT.

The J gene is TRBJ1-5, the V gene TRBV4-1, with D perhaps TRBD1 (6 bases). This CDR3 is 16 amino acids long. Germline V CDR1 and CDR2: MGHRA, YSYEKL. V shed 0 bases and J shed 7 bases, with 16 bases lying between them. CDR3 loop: CASSQDVSGGRQPQHF. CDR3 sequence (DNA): TGCGCCAGCAGCCAAGATGTATCGGGGGGCAGACAGCCCCAGCATTTT.

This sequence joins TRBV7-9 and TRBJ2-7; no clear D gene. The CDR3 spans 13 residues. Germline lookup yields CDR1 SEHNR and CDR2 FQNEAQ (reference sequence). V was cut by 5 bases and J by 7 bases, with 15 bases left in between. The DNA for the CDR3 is TGTGCCAGCAGCGGCGACGGTCCTGGGGAGCAGTACTTC. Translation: CASSGDGPGEQYF.

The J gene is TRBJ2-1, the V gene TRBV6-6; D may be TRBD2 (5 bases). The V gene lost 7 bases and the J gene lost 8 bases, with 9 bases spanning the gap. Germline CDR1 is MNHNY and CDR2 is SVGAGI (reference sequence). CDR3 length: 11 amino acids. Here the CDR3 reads CASTGGDEQFF. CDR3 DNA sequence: TGTGCCAGCACAGGAGGCGATGAGCAGTTCTTC.